A selection of T cell receptor beta chains follows, all from one sample in a study of control samples from healthy donors and cancer patients. The assay was immunoSEQ multiplex PCR, and TCRdb's table has in-frame clones only and misses some. The sample has around 110,000 clones, over 90% seen once. The sequenced sample consisted of blood. The receptors derive from a man aged 30 to 45 in good health. Each CDR3 is given with its conserved first and last residue. D genes are given only for firm matches. The listing skips clone size in some rows; elsewhere it reads once, few, many or a size class.

D,V,J,size,DNA,CDR3
TRBD1,TRBV7-2,TRBJ1-2,-,TGTGCCACCCGGTCGGGACAGGGAGGAGATGGCTACACCTTC,CATRSGQGGDGYTF
-,TRBV19,TRBJ1-4,-,TGTGCCAGTACGAACTCAAGGCTACTGTTTTTT,CASTNSRLLFF
-,TRBV11-2,TRBJ2-7,-,TGTGCCAGCAGCTTAGGGACAGTCTACGAGCAGTACTTC,CASSLGTVYEQYF
TRBD1,TRBV25-1,TRBJ2-7,once,TGTGCCAGCGGCCCGGGACAGCAATACGAGCAGTACTTC,CASGPGQQYEQYF
-,TRBV11-2,TRBJ2-5,once,TGTGCCAGCAGCTTAGATTGGGCAGGCCCCCAAGAGACCCAGTACTTC,CASSLDWAGPQETQYF
TRBD1,TRBV6-5,TRBJ2-1,-,TGTGCCAGCAGTTACTCGGGGACAGGGGGTGGGGAGCAGTTCTTC,CASSYSGTGGGEQFF
TRBD2,TRBV10-2,TRBJ2-7,-,TGCGCCAGCAGCTCCGAAGGGGGGGCGGGACTAGCCCTATACGAGCAGTACTTC,CASSSEGGAGLALYEQYF
TRBD1,TRBV5-6,TRBJ1-1,-,TGTGCCAGCAGCCCGGCCAGGGGGTTCACTGAAGCTTTCTTT,CASSPARGFTEAFF
-,TRBV5-6,TRBJ1-5,-,TGTGCCAGCAGCTTGCTCGGTCAGCCCCAGCATTTT,CASSLLGQPQHF
TRBD1,TRBV4-1,TRBJ2-5,once,TGCGCCAGCAGCCCAGGGTTCGGGACAGTTGAAGAGACCCAGTACTTC,CASSPGFGTVEETQYF
TRBD1,TRBV9,TRBJ1-2,-,TGTGCCAGCAGCGCCCGGGACAGGGCAAACTATGGCTACACCTTC,CASSARDRANYGYTF
TRBD1,TRBV27,TRBJ1-1,-,TGTGCCAGTATCTCAGGGGGTCTTGGGGGCACTGAAGCTTTCTTT,CASISGGLGGTEAFF
-,TRBV5-4,TRBJ1-6,-,TGTGCCAGCAGCTTGGGGGGGAATTCACCCCTCCACTTT,CASSLGGNSPLHF
-,TRBV2,TRBJ2-7,-,TGTGCCAGCAGTGAAGGGGGCCCCCCCCACGAGCAGTACTTC,CASSEGGPPHEQYF
TRBD2,TRBV5-6,TRBJ2-4,-,TGTGCCAGCAGCTCTCAGACTAGCGGGGATCGAATCTGGAACATTCAGTACTTC,CASSSQTSGDRIWNIQYF
TRBD1,TRBV7-2,TRBJ2-7,-,TGTGCCAGCAGCTTATCGGACAGGGGGGTGGACGAGCAGTACTTC,CASSLSDRGVDEQYF
-,TRBV1,TRBJ2-3,-,TGCACCAGCAGCCGGGGCCGGGACAGGGGGCGTGGAGATACGCAGTATTTT,CTSSRGRDRGRGDTQYF
-,TRBV5-1,TRBJ1-3,-,TGCGCCAGCAGCTTGGAGGTTTTGGGACTGAAGTCTGGAAACACCATATATTTT,CASSLEVLGLKSGNTIYF
-,TRBV6-5,TRBJ1-3,-,TGTGCCAGCAGCCCGAAGCTGGGAAACACCATATATTTT,CASSPKLGNTIYF
-,TRBV19,TRBJ1-1,-,TGTGCCAGTAGTATCCGGGAGAACACTGAAGCTTTCTTT,CASSIRENTEAFF
-,TRBV24-1,TRBJ1-6,-,TGTGCCACGACAGGAATCCCTCATTCACCCCTCCACTTT,CATTGIPHSPLHF
TRBD2,TRBV4-1,TRBJ2-3,-,TGCGCCAGCAGCCAAGAGGCTAGCGGGGGAAGTACTAGCACAGATACGCAGTATTTT,CASSQEASGGSTSTDTQYF
-,TRBV18,TRBJ1-1,-,TGTGCCAGCTCACCCGAACGGGGCACTGAAGCTTTCTTT,CASSPERGTEAFF
-,TRBV24-1,TRBJ1-6,-,TGTGCCACCAGTGCCCAAGGGGGTTCACCCCTCCACTTT,CATSAQGGSPLHF
-,TRBV7-9,TRBJ1-1,-,TGTGCCAGCAGCCTGGGGCCTTGGACGGCGGGGATTGCTGAAGCTTTCTTT,CASSLGPWTAGIAEAFF
-,TRBV4-2,TRBJ1-3,-,TGTGCCAGCAGCCAAGGAACGGCTGGAAACACCATATATTTT,CASSQGTAGNTIYF
-,TRBV2,TRBJ1-2,-,TGTGCCAGCAAAGGACACAGGACGGATGGCTACACCTTC,CASKGHRTDGYTF
-,TRBV9,TRBJ1-5,once,TGTGCCAGCAGCGTTACAGGGACCTTCAATCAGCCCCAGCATTTT,CASSVTGTFNQPQHF
-,TRBV2,TRBJ1-1,-,TGTGCCAGCATAATTCGGCAGATGAACACTGAAGCTTTCTTT,CASIIRQMNTEAFF
-,TRBV5-6,TRBJ1-5,-,TGTGCCAGCAGCCTCCAAGGGGGGTACCATAACTCCGGTAATCAGCCCCAGCATTTT,CASSLQGGYHNSGNQPQHF
-,TRBV6-4,TRBJ2-1,-,TGTGCCAGCAGCCCTGGTGCCGGTAATGAGCAGTTCTTC,CASSPGAGNEQFF
-,TRBV6-5,TRBJ1-2,-,TGTGCCAGCAGTTACTCGTTCGGGGAATATGGCTACACCTTC,CASSYSFGEYGYTF
-,TRBV6-6,TRBJ1-1,-,TGTGCCACAGCTGGGGTCGCCACTGAAGCTTTCTTT,CATAGVATEAFF
-,TRBV6-5,TRBJ1-1,-,TGTGCCAGCAGTTACTCCCCGGGCAGAATGAACACTGAAGCTTTCTTT,CASSYSPGRMNTEAFF
-,TRBV27,TRBJ1-1,-,TGTGCCAGCAGCCCAGACACGGGGCGGCGGGACACTGAAGCTTTCTTT,CASSPDTGRRDTEAFF
TRBD2,TRBV2,TRBJ2-7,-,TGTGCCAGCAGTGAGGCGGGGGGGCTCTACGAGCAGTACTTC,CASSEAGGLYEQYF
TRBD2,TRBV3-1/TRBV3-2,TRBJ2-1,-,TGTGCCAGCAGCCAGTTAACCTTGGGGGGGAGCTCCTACAATGAGCAGTTCTTC,CASSQLTLGGSSYNEQFF